These 13 T cell receptor beta chains were all obtained from the same sample, sequenced in a study of cytomegalovirus exposure and HLA in healthy donors listed by TCRdb under 2017. Library construction relied on the immunoSEQ multiplex PCR assay. For the multiplex PCR, a mixture combining 60 forward primers for TCR Vbeta segments and 13 reverse primers for TCR Jbeta segments was used. TCRdb holds this immuneACCESS table with in-frame rearrangements only. Some clones are missing; in checked studies, unresolved V genes explain under half, and the rest has no known cause. The sample table shows over 110,000 clones, and approximately 78% are seen once. The ten largest clonotypes hold 2% to 2.5% of the sample. The specimen was PBMCs. Receptor source: a woman aged 18-29 years in good health and CMV-seropositive.

V gene TRBV6-5 combines with J gene TRBJ2-5; tentatively, D is TRBD2 (6 bases). The DNA end is a closer match to TRBJ2-7, so the J assignment may be wrong. CDR1 is MNHEY and CDR2 is SVGAGI in the germline V gene. The CDR3 has 14 residues. Here the CDR3 reads CASRPQGGGYEQYF. The CDR3 DNA is TGTGCCAGCAGACCCCAGGGAGGTGGGTACGAGCAGTACTTC.

V and J are TRBV19 and TRBJ1-1; D remains unclear. V was clipped by 1 base and J by 3 bases, with 6 bases between them. The germline gives CDR1 LNHDA, CDR2 SQIVND (reference sequence). There are 13 residues in the CDR3. The CDR3 region is CASSIVTDTEAFF. The CDR3 DNA sequence: TGTGCCAGTAGTATAGTAACAGACACTGAAGCTTTCTTT.

CDR3 region: CASCEEISYNEQFF. Here the CDR3 DNA reads TGTGCCAGCTGCGAGGAAATCTCCTACAATGAGCAGTTCTTC. This chain joins TRBV2 and TRBJ2-1; unclear D gene. The germline gives CDR1 SNHLY, CDR2 FYNNEI. CDR3 length: 14 residues. V was trimmed by 8 bases and J by 0 bases, leaving 11 bases between them.

This sequence joins TRBV5-6 and TRBJ1-2; the D gene is possibly TRBD1 (5 bases). The CDR3 length is 16 residues. Trimming left V 2 bases short and J 1 base short, with 15 bases between. The germline gives CDR1 SGHDT, CDR2 YYEEEE. The CDR3 DNA sequence: TGTGCCAGCAGCTTAAATACAGGTCTCCGTAACTATGGCTACACCTTC. Translation gives CASSLNTGLRNYGYTF.

V gene TRBV4-3 combines with J gene TRBJ2-1; 14 positions match TRBD2. Germline V gene lookup returns CDR1 LGHNA and CDR2 YSLEER. The J segment lost 6 bases and the V segment lost 4 bases, leaving 2 bases of the junction unmatched. The CDR3 has 15 amino acids. The CDR3, as DNA: TGCGCCAGCAGCCGGACTAGCGGGGGGTTCAATGAGCAGTTCTTC. Amino acid sequence: CASSRTSGGFNEQFF.

This clone was detected once. The rearrangement links TRBV4-2 to TRBJ1-1; perhaps TRBD1 as D (6 bases). CDR1 and CDR2 from the germline V gene are LGHNA and YNFKEQ. The V end lost 7 bases, the J end lost 4 bases, and 28 bases lay between the germline ends. This CDR3 has 18 amino acids. CDR3 loop: CASTQLRVGGGRGTEAFF. The CDR3 region has the DNA TGTGCCAGCACCCAGTTAAGGGTAGGGGGTGGAAGGGGCACTGAAGCTTTCTTT.

The table lists this clone with a few counts. The genes are TRBV6-5 and TRBJ1-6, with no clear D. The CDR3 extends over 15 amino acids. From germline, CDR1 is MNHEY and CDR2 SVGAGI. V was trimmed by 5 bases and J by 3 bases, leaving 11 bases between them. DNA of the CDR3: TGTGCCAGCAGTCGACCCGCGGGCTATAATTCACCCCTCCACTTT. Residues: CASSRPAGYNSPLHF.

This chain joins TRBV7-9 and TRBJ1-1, with unresolved D. CDR1 and CDR2 from the germline V gene are SEHNR and FQNEAQ (reference sequence). The CDR3 covers 14 residues. V lost 3 bases to trimming and J lost 1 base, with 9 bases between them. CDR3 sequence (DNA): TGTGCCAGCAGCTTCCCCAAGCCGAACACTGAAGCTTTCTTT. Its translation: CASSFPKPNTEAFF.

The V and J genes are TRBV5-1 and TRBJ2-1; 13 bases are shared with TRBD2. This CDR3 is built from 16 residues. Looked up from germline, CDR1 is SGHRS and CDR2 is YFSETQ. Unmatched junction bases numbered 4, after V lost 2 bases and J lost 5 bases. DNA for the CDR3: TGCGCCAGCAGCTTTGGACTAGCGGGGGCCAACAATGAGCAGTTCTTC. Protein product: CASSFGLAGANNEQFF.

This rearrangement joins TRBV4-1 to TRBJ2-7, with D perhaps matching TRBD1 (6 bases). The germline gives CDR1 MGHRA, CDR2 YSYEKL. The V and J ends lost 0 bases and 2 bases respectively, with 11 bases between them. The CDR3 covers 15 residues. The CDR3 coding sequence is TGCGCCAGCAGCCAAGACAGGGGTCTCCCCTACGAGCAGTACTTC. Encoded protein: CASSQDRGLPYEQYF.

The chain has TRBV5-1 and TRBJ2-3, with 9 bases matching TRBD2. Per the germline V gene, CDR1 is SGHRS and CDR2 is YFSETQ. With V trimmed by 4 bases and J by 6 bases, 9 bases remained unmatched. The CDR3 totals 15 residues. In DNA form, the CDR3 reads TGCGCCAGCAGCGTAACCGGGACTAGCTCTGATACGCAGTATTTT. It is translated as CASSVTGTSSDTQYF.

The chain recombines TRBV6-1 with TRBJ1-2, with 8 bases that match TRBD1. Unmatched junction bases numbered 10, after V lost 3 bases and J lost 4 bases. The CDR3 contains 16 residues. Germline CDR1 reads MNHNS; CDR2 reads SASEGT. The CDR3: CASSDLGQGNRYGYTF. CDR3 nucleotides: TGTGCCAGCAGTGACCTTGGACAGGGAAATCGCTATGGCTACACCTTC.

This clone was recorded only once. The CDR3 spells CASSEAGPLNTGELFF. CDR3 DNA sequence: TGTGCCAGCTCCGAGGCGGGACCCTTGAACACCGGGGAGCTGTTTTTT. The chain combines TRBV2 with TRBJ2-2; possibly TRBD2 for D (6 bases). Germline V gene sequence: CDR1 SNHLY, CDR2 FYNNEI. V shed 8 bases and J shed 1 base, with 17 bases lying between them. The CDR3 has 16 residues.